The entry below describes one TCR beta chain. Per the original data handling: Reference gene primer amplification in the assay estimated nucleated cell counts. This table comes from immunoSEQ multiplex PCR, and its TCRdb copy is limited to in-frame clones, with some not included. The V and J calls and clone size were taken over from that table, and D and trimming were inferred from the DNA. The sample holds some 260,000 clones; approximately 91% are singletons and the top ten take 0.65% to 0.95%. Germline CDR1 is LGHNA and CDR2 is YNFKEQ. The CDR3 consists of 18 residues. Trimming cost V 1 base and J 7 bases; bases outside gene matches: 13. The data were taken from a study of blood T cell repertoires in COVID-19. Whole-study context: Collection of acute and convalescent COVID-19 samples took place in the United States, Italy and Spain.

The chain joins TRBV4-2 to TRBJ2-7; 13 positions agree with TRBD2. The specimen was peripheral blood. The clonotype comes from a woman aged 25 to 39 with acute or convalescent COVID-19. The CDR3 region has the DNA TGTGCCAGCAGCCAAGCCGGGACTAGCGGGACCCCCTCTTATGAGCAGTACTTC. Encoded protein: CASSQAGTSGTPSYEQYF.